A selection of T cell receptor beta chains follows, all from one sample in a study of cytomegalovirus exposure and HLA in healthy donors. TCRdb's table, derived via immunoSEQ multiplex PCR, lists solely in-frame clones and lacks some. The table includes about 160,000 clones, roughly 84% detected once. Material for sequencing was PBMCs. The origin of the receptors is a man aged 30 to 39 in good health and CMV-seronegative. The CDR3 runs from the conserved cysteine through the conserved F or W. The D gene is left open where the match is weak. Only some rows state a clone size, as once, few, many or a class for expanded clones.

D,V,J,size,DNA,CDR3
TRBD2,TRBV4-1,TRBJ2-7,.,TGCGCCAGCAGCCAAGGAGGACTAGCGGGAGGGCCCCTTTACGAGCAGTACTTC,CASSQGGLAGGPLYEQYF
.,TRBV29-1,TRBJ1-3,.,TGCAGCGTTGAAGACCCCCCGGGGTCTGGAAACACCATATATTTT,CSVEDPPGSGNTIYF
TRBD1,TRBV29-1,TRBJ2-7,.,TGCAGCGTTAGCTCCTGGACAGGGACCTACGAGCAGTACTTC,CSVSSWTGTYEQYF
TRBD1,TRBV28,TRBJ2-7,.,TGTGCCAGCAGTTTGTCCGGGACAGGGACCTACGAGCAGTACTTC,CASSLSGTGTYEQYF
.,TRBV27,TRBJ1-3,few,TGTGCCAGCAGTTTAACGGGGGAGTCTGGAAACACCATATATTTT,CASSLTGESGNTIYF
.,TRBV11-3,TRBJ1-1,.,TGTGCCAGCAGCTTAGGCGGTTCGAACACTGAAGCTTTCTTT,CASSLGGSNTEAFF
.,TRBV5-8,TRBJ1-4,.,TGTGCCAGCAGCTTGGGGGGCGGAGTTGAAAAACTGTTTTTT,CASSLGGGVEKLFF
.,TRBV5-8,TRBJ2-6,.,TGTGCCAGCAGCTTGAGTCAGGGTTACTCTGGGGCCAACGTCCTGACTTTC,CASSLSQGYSGANVLTF
.,TRBV5-6,TRBJ1-3,.,TGTGCCAGCAGCTTTTACCAGGAGGGTGCCTATGGAAACACCATATATTTT,CASSFYQEGAYGNTIYF
.,TRBV4-1,TRBJ1-4,few,TGCGCCAGCAGCCAAGTATCGGTAGGCGGGAAACTGTTTTTT,CASSQVSVGGKLFF
.,TRBV21-1,TRBJ1-1,.,TGTGCCAGGCAGGGGGCGAACACTGAAGCTTTCTTT,CARQGANTEAFF
.,TRBV11-2,TRBJ1-1,.,TGTGCCAGCAGCTTCGGGCAGGTTGGGGCCGAAGCTTTCTTT,CASSFGQVGAEAFF
.,TRBV19,TRBJ1-2,.,TGTGCCAGTACCCACACAGCCCCTAACTATGGCTACACCTTC,CASTHTAPNYGYTF
TRBD1,TRBV27,TRBJ2-3,.,TGTGCCAGCAGATCACAGGGGTTTGAGGCCACAGATACGCAGTATTTT,CASRSQGFEATDTQYF
.,TRBV19,TRBJ1-1,.,TGTGCCAGTAGTGCCACAGGGAACACTGAAGCTTTCTTT,CASSATGNTEAFF
.,TRBV27,TRBJ1-5,once,TGTGCCAGCAGTTTTCGGCCCGGGTATCAGCCCCAGCATTTT,CASSFRPGYQPQHF
TRBD1,TRBV19,TRBJ2-2,once,TGTGCCAGTACAAAAAGCGGCGGACAGGGGAGGTCCGGGGAGCTGTTTTTT,CASTKSGGQGRSGELFF
.,TRBV21-1,TRBJ2-7,.,TGTGCCAGCAGCAAAGCGCTGGTGACAGCAACCTCCTACGAGCAGTACTTC,CASSKALVTATSYEQYF
.,TRBV2,TRBJ1-1,.,TGTGCCAGCAATGGATTTCCGGGTGAAGCTTTCTTT,CASNGFPGEAFF
TRBD2,TRBV28,TRBJ2-3,.,TGTGCCAGCAGCAAGTCCGGGACTAGCTCACAGTCTACGCAGTATTTT,CASSKSGTSSQSTQYF
TRBD2,TRBV16,TRBJ2-3,.,TGTGCCAGCAGCCGGACTAGCGGGGGAAGGGTGGATACGCAGTATTTT,CASSRTSGGRVDTQYF
TRBD2,TRBV11-3,TRBJ2-7,.,TGTGCCAGCAGCTTAGGCGGGAGTGGCCATTACGAGCAGTACTTC,CASSLGGSGHYEQYF
TRBD1,TRBV19,TRBJ1-6,.,TGTGCCAGTAGTCCCCGGGACAGGGGTGGACCTAATTCACCCCTCCACTTT,CASSPRDRGGPNSPLHF